The 5 T cell receptor beta chains below were found in one sample sequenced in a study of T cells in Graves' hyperthyroidism and ophthalmopathy. Amplification of TCR beta CDR3 regions used RNA as the template. A set of HTBI primers served as the primers for a first-round RT-PCR of the TCR CDR3. TCRdb re-called the multiplex PCR reads through MiXCR, storing one row per CDR3 protein. In the table there are roughly 550,000 distinct CDR3 sequences, 15% to 20% of which are singletons. The sample taken for sequencing was blood. These receptors originate from a young woman with Graves' ophthalmopathy.

CDR3 nucleotide sequence: TGTGCCAGCAGTGAAAAGGCTTACTACGAGCAGTACTTC. Residues: CASSEKAYYEQYF. The chain joins TRBV25-1 to TRBJ2-7; D is unresolved. Germline CDR1 and CDR2: MGHDK and SYGVNS. Trimming took 2 bases from V and 3 from J, leaving 8 bases between them. The CDR3 extends over 13 amino acids.

At least ten counts were recorded for this clonotype. The chain is built from TRBV15 and TRBJ1-1, with TRBD1 as a possible D gene (5 bases). This CDR3 has 15 residues. V dropped 0 bases and J dropped 1 base, with 9 bases sitting between them. Germline loops: CDR1 LNHNV, CDR2 YYDKDF (reference sequence). The DNA of the CDR3 is TGTGCCACCAGCAGAGACAGGGTGCAGAACACTGAAGCTTTCTTT. It is translated as CATSRDRVQNTEAFF. Combining the CDR3 with reference TRBV15 and TRBJ1-1 gives the whole variable domain DAMVIQNPRYQVTQFGKPVTLSCSQTLNHNVMYWYQQKSSQAPKLLFHYYDKDFNNEADTPDNFQSRRPNTSFCFLDIRSPGLGDTAMYLCATSRDRVQNTEAFFGQGTRLTVV.

This clonotype has only a few counts. The gene calls are TRBV6-2 or TRBV6-3 and TRBJ1-5; D is uncertain. Trimming stripped 0 bases from V and 0 bases from J, with 6 bases between. The CDR3 extends over 15 amino acids. Germline V CDR1 and CDR2: MNHEY, SVGEGT. CDR3 sequence: CASSYSRPSNQPQHF. The CDR3 nucleotides read TGTGCCAGCAGTTACTCACGGCCTAGCAATCAGCCCCAGCATTTT.

The chain joins TRBV2 to TRBJ2-1; 7 bases line up with TRBD1. With 4 bases clipped from V and 1 base from J, the junction kept 13 bases outside the gene matches. Germline V gene sequence: CDR1 SNHLY, CDR2 FYNNEI. This CDR3 has 18 amino acids. CDR3 protein: CASSGSPGQRSSYNEQFF. The DNA for the CDR3 is TGTGCCAGCAGTGGATCGCCGGGACAGAGAAGTTCCTACAATGAGCAGTTCTTC.

This clonotype was seen at least ten times. The V call is TRBV5-5, the J call TRBJ2-5; D uncertain. There are 13 residues in the CDR3. CDR1 SGHKS and CDR2 YYEKEE come from the germline V gene (reference sequence). With 0 bases removed from V and 2 bases from J, the gap between germline ends came to 5 bases. The CDR3 sequence is CASSLAPQETQYF. The CDR3 bases are TGTGCCAGCAGCTTGGCTCCTCAAGAGACCCAGTACTTC.